The T cell receptor (beta chain) described here comes from a study of T-cell memory formation after mild COVID-19. Whole-study context: Clusters were largely donor specific.

Study results and caveats: Cross-reactive memory apparently joined, as some responding clones appeared in pre-infection memory. Second-wave clones with a day 37 peak had unconfirmed SARS-CoV-2 specificity.

5'RACE with constant-segment primers built TCRalpha and TCRbeta cDNA libraries with UMIs. TCRdb reprocessed the 5' RACE reads with MiXCR, giving one entry per CDR3 protein. The sample carries 100,000 to 150,000 distinct CDR3 sequences, approximately 5.9% recorded once. V lost 2 bases to trimming and J lost 0 bases; unmatched junction nucleotides: 2. The CDR3 totals 15 residues. Germline assignment: CDR1 SGHAT and CDR2 FQNNGV. In this sample, this clonotype turned up many times. What it binds is not known. The clonotype comes from an adult woman who had mild COVID-19 (a few samples of this study predate the infection). Cell type and time point are not known. This rearrangement joins TRBV11-2 to TRBJ2-5; 8 nucleotides align to TRBD1. Sequenced sample: PBMCs or a T cell subset sorted from them (not recorded which). CDR3 loop: CASSLYRGYQETQYF. The CDR3, as DNA: TGTGCCAGCAGCTTATACAGGGGGTACCAAGAGACCCAGTACTTC.